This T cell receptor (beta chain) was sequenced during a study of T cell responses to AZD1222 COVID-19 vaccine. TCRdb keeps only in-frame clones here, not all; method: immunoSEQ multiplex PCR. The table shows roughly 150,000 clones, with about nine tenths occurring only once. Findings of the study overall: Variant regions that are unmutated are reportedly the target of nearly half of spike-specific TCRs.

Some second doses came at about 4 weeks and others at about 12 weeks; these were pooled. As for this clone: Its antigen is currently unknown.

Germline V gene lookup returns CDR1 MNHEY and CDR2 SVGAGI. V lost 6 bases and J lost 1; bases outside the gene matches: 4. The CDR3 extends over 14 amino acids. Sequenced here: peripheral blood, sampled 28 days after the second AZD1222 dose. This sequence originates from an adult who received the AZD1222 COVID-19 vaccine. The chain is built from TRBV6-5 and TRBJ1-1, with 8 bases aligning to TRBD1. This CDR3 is CASREGQANTEAFF. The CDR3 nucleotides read TGTGCCAGCAGGGAGGGACAGGCGAACACTGAAGCTTTCTTT.